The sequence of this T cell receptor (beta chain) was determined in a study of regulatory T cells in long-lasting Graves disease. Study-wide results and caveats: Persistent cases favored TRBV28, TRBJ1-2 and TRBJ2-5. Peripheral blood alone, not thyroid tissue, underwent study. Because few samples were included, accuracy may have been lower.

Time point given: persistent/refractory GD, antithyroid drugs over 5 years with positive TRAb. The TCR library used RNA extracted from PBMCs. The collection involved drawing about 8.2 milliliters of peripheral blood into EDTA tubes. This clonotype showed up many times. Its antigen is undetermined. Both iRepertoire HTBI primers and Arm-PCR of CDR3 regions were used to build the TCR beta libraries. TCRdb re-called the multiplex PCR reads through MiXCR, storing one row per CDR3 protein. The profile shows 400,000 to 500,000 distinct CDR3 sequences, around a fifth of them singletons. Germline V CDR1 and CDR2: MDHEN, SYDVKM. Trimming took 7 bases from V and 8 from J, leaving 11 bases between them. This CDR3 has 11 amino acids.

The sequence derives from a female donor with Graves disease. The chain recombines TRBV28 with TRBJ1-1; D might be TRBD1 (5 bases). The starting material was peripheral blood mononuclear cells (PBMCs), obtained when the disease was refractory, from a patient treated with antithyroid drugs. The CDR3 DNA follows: TGTGCCAGCACCGGGACTTTAGAAGCTTTCTTT. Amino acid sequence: CASTGTLEAFF. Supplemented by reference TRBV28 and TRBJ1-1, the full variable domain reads DVKVTQSSRYLVKRTGEKVFLECVQDMDHENMFWYRQDPGLGLRLIYFSYDVKMKEKGDIPEGYSVSREKKERFSLILESASTNQTSMYLCASTGTLEAFFGQGTRLTVV.